A single sample is the source of the 24 T cell receptor beta chains below, sequenced in a study of pediatric ulcerative colitis. Profiled with immunoSEQ multiplex PCR; TCRdb holds only in-frame clones, not every one. In the table there are tens of thousands of clones, around 73% of which are singletons. The rectum was sampled with one to two pinch biopsies at colonoscopy. What was sequenced was gut tissue. The receptors were sampled from a boy under 18 with moderate ulcerative colitis.

A remark on this clone: Other DNA sequences of this sample code for an identical CDR3. The V and J genes are TRBV14 and TRBJ1-2; tentatively, D is TRBD1 (6 bases). Trimming pared 8 bases from V and 2 bases from J, leaving 12 bases between. The CDR3 length is 13 residues. Germline V gives CDR1 SGHDN, CDR2 FVKESK. CDR3 bases: TGTGCCAGCGCACAGGGTGCCAACTATGGCTACACCTTC. Translation gives CASAQGANYGYTF. The full variable domain, with the rest looked up from reference TRBV14 and TRBJ1-2, is EAGVTQFPSHSVIEKGQTVTLRCDPISGHDNLYWYRRVMGKEIKFLLHFVKESKQDESGMPNNRFLAERTGGTYSTLKVQPAELEDSGVYFCASAQGANYGYTFGSGTRLTVV.

The rearrangement links TRBV4-2 to TRBJ2-7; 7 bases are shared with TRBD2. From germline, CDR1 is LGHNA and CDR2 YNFKEQ. With 7 bases clipped from V and 2 bases from J, the junction kept 11 bases outside the gene matches. The CDR3 is 15 residues long. CDR3 nucleotides: TGTGCCAGCACCTCGACCGGGAGGTCAACCTACGAGCAGTACTTC. This codes for CASTSTGRSTYEQYF.

This chain connects TRBV6-4 to TRBJ2-1; the D gene could be TRBD1 or TRBD2 (6 bases each). The germline V gene encodes CDR1 MRHNA and CDR2 SNTAGT. Trimming pared 9 bases from V and 12 bases from J, leaving 15 bases between. The CDR3 has 11 amino acids. The CDR3 loop is CARTRRGAQFF. The CDR3 DNA reads TGTGCCAGGACCAGAAGGGGGGCGCAGTTCTTC.

This chain joins TRBV30 and TRBJ2-1, with TRBD2 matching over 7 bases. This CDR3 has 14 residues. Germline V gene lookup returns CDR1 GTSNPN and CDR2 SVGIG (reference sequence). The CDR3 sequence: CAGDPWEGSNEQFF. CDR3 DNA: TGTGCGGGAGACCCGTGGGAGGGTAGCAATGAGCAGTTCTTC.

The CDR3 DNA reads TGTGCCAGCAGCTTAACAGGGTCATCATACAATGAGCAGTTCTTC. Its protein is CASSLTGSSYNEQFF. The chain has TRBV7-3 and TRBJ2-1, with unresolved D. The V end was cut by 0 bases, the J end by 4 bases, with 10 bases between. The CDR3 is 15 residues long. Germline V gene lookup returns CDR1 SGHTA and CDR2 FQGTGA.

J is TRBJ1-2 and V is TRBV29-1, with 7 bases aligning to TRBD1. V lost 1 base, J lost 4 bases, and 18 bases stayed unmatched. CDR1 and CDR2 (germline): SQVTM, ANQGSEA. This CDR3 is built from 18 residues. The CDR3 loop is CSVEGSAGGGPVGYGYTF. In DNA, the CDR3 is TGCAGCGTTGAAGGGTCTGCAGGGGGGGGCCCCGTCGGCTATGGCTACACCTTC. The full variable domain, with the rest looked up from reference TRBV29-1 and TRBJ1-2, is SAVISQKPSRDICQRGTSLTIQCQVDSQVTMMFWYRQQPGQSLTLIATANQGSEATYESGFVIDKFPISRPNLTFSTLTVSNMSPEDSSIYLCSVEGSAGGGPVGYGYTFGSGTRLTVV.

This chain joins TRBV2 and TRBJ2-6; the D is unclear. Germline V gene data show CDR1 as SNHLY and CDR2 as FYNNEI. This CDR3 contains 17 residues. The germline V and J ends were trimmed by 4 bases and 0 bases, with 13 bases remaining between them. CDR3 in DNA: TGTGCCAGCAGTGGTGCAGGCCGAAGCTCTGGGGCCAACGTCCTGACTTTC. Protein product: CASSGAGRSSGANVLTF.

This clone was picked up a small number of times. The V call is TRBV27, the J call TRBJ1-2, with D uncertain. In germline, CDR1 is MNHEY, CDR2 SMNVEV (reference sequence). V lost 3 bases and J lost 0, with 11 bases in between. This CDR3 contains 15 residues. The CDR3 coding sequence is TGTGCCAGCAGTTTGAGGACTAACTCTAACTATGGCTACACCTTC. The encoded protein is CASSLRTNSNYGYTF.

The chain is built from TRBV7-8 and TRBJ2-7, with 7 bases fitting TRBD1. Germline lookup yields CDR1 SGHVS and CDR2 FQNEAQ. CDR3 size: 16 residues. The J segment lost 4 bases and the V segment lost 5 bases, leaving 14 bases of the junction unmatched. The CDR3 nucleotides read TGTGCCAGCAGCAAAGGCCCCACAGGGGAAAAATACGAGCAGTACTTC. This translates into CASSKGPTGEKYEQYF. The full variable domain, with the rest looked up from reference TRBV7-8 and TRBJ2-7, is GAGVSQSPRYKVAKRGQDVALRCDPISGHVSLFWYQQALGQGPEFLTYFQNEAQLDKSGLPSDRFFAERPEGSVSTLKIQRTQQEDSAVYLCASSKGPTGEKYEQYFGPGTRLTVT.

V is TRBV19 and J is TRBJ2-5, with D possibly matching TRBD2 (6 bases). The V gene's germline CDR1 is LNHDA and CDR2 SQIVND (reference sequence). Trimming shortened V by 5 bases and J by 4 bases, and 20 bases separated the two germline ends. The CDR3 has 16 amino acids. CDR3 amino acids: CASSSLGNRDLETQYF. The CDR3 bases are TGTGCCAGTAGTTCTCTAGGGAACCGGGACTTAGAGACCCAGTACTTC.

The rearrangement links TRBV29-1 to TRBJ2-1; 8 nucleotides line up with TRBD1. Germline V gene data show CDR1 as SQVTM and CDR2 as ANQGSEA. J lost 4 bases, V lost 8 bases, and 16 bases had no gene match. The CDR3 has 16 residues. CDR3 protein: CSSIPTGGLLYNEQFF. Written as DNA, the CDR3 is TGCAGCTCCATCCCAACAGGGGGGTTGTTATACAATGAGCAGTTCTTC.

In DNA, the CDR3 is TGTGCCATCAGTGACCGGGGGCTGGATCAGCCCCAGCATTTT. This translates into CAISDRGLDQPQHF. V gene TRBV10-3 combines with J gene TRBJ1-5; possible D gene TRBD1, 6 bases. Germline lookup yields CDR1 ENHRY and CDR2 SYGVKD. The CDR3 runs to 14 residues. V lost 3 bases to trimming and J lost 5 bases, with 11 bases between them.

The rearrangement joins TRBV19 to TRBJ1-2; the D is unclear. Germline CDR1 and CDR2: LNHDA and SQIVND (reference sequence). Trimming removed 2 bases at V and 0 bases at J, with 13 bases between. This CDR3 is 16 amino acids long. The CDR3 DNA is TGTGCCAGTAGTATAACTTGGCTGCGAGCTAACTATGGCTACACCTTC. Translation gives CASSITWLRANYGYTF. Drawing the rest from reference TRBV19 and TRBJ1-2, the complete variable domain is DGGITQSPKYLFRKEGQNVTLSCEQNLNHDAMYWYRQDPGQGLRLIYYSQIVNDFQKGDIAEGYSVSREKKESFPLTVTSAQKNPTAFYLCASSITWLRANYGYTFGSGTRLTVV.

The chain employs TRBV5-6 and TRBJ2-7; perhaps TRBD1 as D (6 bases). The CDR3 consists of 14 residues. CDR1 and CDR2 (germline): SGHDT, YYEEEE. The V and J ends lost 6 bases and 3 bases respectively, with 16 bases between them. The CDR3 DNA reads as TGTGCCAGCAAACCCGGGACATACGTCTACGAGCAGTACTTC. This encodes CASKPGTYVYEQYF. Based on the CDR3 plus reference TRBV5-6 and TRBJ2-7, the full variable domain is DAGVTQSPTHLIKTRGQQVTLRCSPKSGHDTVSWYQQALGQGPQFIFQYYEEEERQRGNFPDRFSGHQFPNYSSELNVNALLLGDSALYLCASKPGTYVYEQYFGPGTRLTVT.

The chain employs TRBV9 and TRBJ2-1; 9 nucleotides match TRBD2. This CDR3 has 16 amino acids. The germline CDR1 and CDR2 sequences are SGDLS and YYNGEE. With V trimmed by 4 bases and J by 2 bases, 7 bases remained unmatched. The CDR3 bases are TGTGCCAGCAGCTTCCGGCTAGCGGGACCCTACAATGAGCAGTTCTTC. Its translation is CASSFRLAGPYNEQFF.

This clone was seen a handful of times. This chain uses TRBV7-2 with TRBJ2-7, with a tentative D call TRBD2 (5 bases). With 3 bases removed from V and 0 bases from J, the gap between germline ends came to 12 bases. The CDR3 loop spans 15 amino acids. The germline V gene has CDR1 SGHTA and CDR2 FQGNSA. The CDR3: CASSFQFGVSYEQYF. The CDR3 DNA reads as TGTGCCAGCAGCTTCCAATTCGGGGTCTCCTACGAGCAGTACTTC.

The V call is TRBV9, the J call TRBJ2-4; 9 bases are a match to TRBD1. V dropped 4 bases and J dropped 3; count of bases not matched to a gene: 5. Germline lookup yields CDR1 SGDLS and CDR2 YYNGEE. This CDR3 contains 15 residues. CDR3 protein: CASSRTGVGKNIQYF. The CDR3 DNA reads TGTGCCAGCAGCAGGACAGGGGTGGGCAAAAACATTCAGTACTTC.

The gene calls are TRBV5-4 and TRBJ1-1; possible D gene TRBD1, 6 bases. The germline gives CDR1 SGHNT, CDR2 YYREEE (reference sequence). The germline V and J ends were trimmed by 5 bases and 5 bases, with 16 bases remaining between them. The CDR3 is made up of 14 amino acids. CDR3: CASSIQGGGTEAFF. CDR3 in DNA: TGTGCCAGCAGTATACAGGGAGGGGGGACTGAAGCTTTCTTT.

The V gene is TRBV18, the J gene TRBJ2-1, with TRBD1 matching over 11 bases. The CDR3 totals 20 residues. Germline-derived CDR1 and CDR2 are KGHSH and LQKENI. V dropped 4 bases and J dropped 7; count of bases not matched to a gene: 21. CDR3 amino acids: CASSQDLTITGTGGGNEQFF. In DNA form, the CDR3 reads TGTGCCAGCTCACAAGATCTGACTATTACCGGGACAGGGGGAGGAAATGAGCAGTTCTTC.

The chain carries TRBV5-1 and TRBJ2-1; D not certain. With 2 bases removed from V and 4 bases from J, the gap between germline ends came to 4 bases. Germline V gene data show CDR1 as SGHRS and CDR2 as YFSETQ. CDR3 length equals 12 residues. CDR3 nucleotide sequence: TGCGCCAGCAGCTTTACATACAATGAGCAGTTCTTC. This codes for CASSFTYNEQFF.

This clone has more than one count but fewer than ten. The chain has TRBV5-1 and TRBJ2-1, with D maybe TRBD2 (6 bases). V gave up 0 bases and J gave up 8 bases, with 15 bases separating them. The CDR3 length is 15 residues. CDR1 and CDR2 from the germline V gene are SGHRS and YFSETQ. This CDR3 reads CASSLGTGVSYEQFF. CDR3 in DNA: TGCGCCAGCAGCTTGGGTACGGGAGTAAGCTATGAGCAGTTCTTC.

This sequence joins TRBV29-1 and TRBJ2-1; TRBD1 agrees at 8 bases. Germline loops: CDR1 SQVTM, CDR2 ANQGSEA. CDR3 length equals 15 residues. V lost 7 bases and J lost 4; bases outside the gene matches: 12. The CDR3 DNA reads as TGCAGCGGCAAAGGGTCCCGGGACAGGTACAATGAGCAGTTCTTC. Its protein is CSGKGSRDRYNEQFF.

The chain recombines TRBV5-4 with TRBJ2-5; 12 bases align to TRBD2. From germline, CDR1 is SGHNT and CDR2 YYREEE (reference sequence). After removal of 5 bases from V and 6 bases from J, the junction contained 8 bases not matched to a gene. CDR3 length equals 15 residues. The CDR3 DNA sequence: TGTGCCAGCAGACCGACTAGCGGGAGTTTGAAGACCCAGTACTTC. It specifies CASRPTSGSLKTQYF.

This clone turned up a few times. The genes are TRBV30 and TRBJ1-5, with D hard to call. V lost 3 bases and J lost 7, with 13 bases in between. Germline loops: CDR1 GTSNPN, CDR2 SVGIG (reference sequence). The CDR3 runs to 13 residues. CDR3 nucleotides: TGTGCCTGGAGCGCTGAGGGTTACCAGCCCCAGCATTTT. Translating gives CAWSAEGYQPQHF.